The sequence of this T cell receptor beta chain was determined in a study of CD8+CD57+ T cells in acquired aplastic anemia. Genomic DNA served as template for TCR beta VDJ and CDR3 profiling. Each CDR3 protein is one row after TCRdb ran MiXCR on the reads. This table holds a few hundred thousand distinct CDR3 sequences, 55% to 60% found once. Germline V CDR1 and CDR2: KGHDR, SFDVKD. Trimming removed 5 bases from V and 2 bases from J, with 11 bases in between. This CDR3 region has 14 residues. This clonotype has a handful of counts. The source is a human donor with severe aplastic anemia or a healthy control (not recorded which). V gene TRBV24-1 combines with J gene TRBJ1-2; D is perhaps TRBD1 (5 bases). The sample taken for sequencing was sorted CD4+, CD8+, or CD8+CD57+ T cells (not recorded which) from PBMCs. DNA for the CDR3: TGTGCCACCAGTGGGGGGACCTTAAACTATGGCTACACCTTC. Its protein product is CATSGGTLNYGYTF.